This entry concerns a single T cell receptor (beta chain). Its specificity is not known. The data were taken from a study of PD-1 blockade in classical Hodgkin lymphoma. Study-wide results and limits: Complete responders matched newly diagnosed patients in baseline diversity. When set against healthy donors, newly diagnosed patients were reported to show lower baseline TCR diversity.

Repertoires were generated with immunoSEQ multiplex PCR, while TCRdb's copy carries only in-frame clones and drops some. The sample carries about 110,000 clones, 89% recorded once. The CDR3 has 14 residues. Germline-derived CDR1 and CDR2 are LNHDA and SQIVND (reference sequence). V was trimmed by 3 bases and J by 6 bases, leaving 11 bases between them. Every patient experienced relapse after autologous stem cell transplantation, and brentuximab vedotin exposure varied. Best responses fell into complete response, partial response or progressive disease. The genes are TRBV19 and TRBJ1-4; D gene ambiguous. The starting material was peripheral blood mononuclear cells (PBMCs), obtained before the second cycle of nivolumab. The sequence was obtained from a human donor with classical Hodgkin lymphoma. CDR3 region: CASSIREGDEKLFF. CDR3 DNA sequence: TGTGCCAGTAGTATCCGGGAAGGAGATGAAAAACTGTTTTTT. Complete variable domain (other parts from reference TRBV19 and TRBJ1-4): DGGITQSPKYLFRKEGQNVTLSCEQNLNHDAMYWYRQDPGQGLRLIYYSQIVNDFQKGDIAEGYSVSREKKESFPLTVTSAQKNPTAFYLCASSIREGDEKLFFGSGTQLSVL.